A selection of T cell receptor beta chains follows, all from one sample in a study of T cells in Graves' hyperthyroidism and ophthalmopathy. TCRdb recomputed calls from the multiplex PCR reads with MiXCR, one row per CDR3 protein. The data contain 600,000 to 650,000 distinct CDR3 sequences, under 20% of them singletons. The sample consisted of blood. The receptors originated from a young woman with Graves' hyperthyroidism. The CDR3 runs from the conserved cysteine through the conserved F or W. The order of the fields is J gene, V gene, CDR3 protein.

TRBJ2-7 TRBV4-1 CASSQIWVGGEQYF
TRBJ2-2 TRBV19 CASSRDRAIGELFF
TRBJ1-6 TRBV28 CASREGANNSPLHF
TRBJ2-3 TRBV6-4 CASSDGTGEADTQYF
TRBJ2-3 TRBV19 CASKSRDSTDTQYF
TRBJ2-2 TRBV20-1 CSAYRKTGELFF
TRBJ2-3 TRBV7-2 CASSSNLASGTDTQYF
TRBJ1-2 TRBV11-3 CASSLARTEYGYTF
TRBJ2-7 TRBV6-5 CPSSYNGGHYEQYF
TRBJ2-7 TRBV29-1 CSFTGAIYEQYF
TRBJ2-3 TRBV13 CASSHGLAVDTQYF
TRBJ2-7 TRBV4-3 CASSHEKGQGYEQYF
TRBJ2-1 TRBV6-1 CASRSQGTLYNEQFF